The T cell receptor (beta chain) under discussion was sequenced for a study of response to subunit inactivated influenza vaccine. In its sample, this clonotype was seen a few times. The V gene end was trimmed by 2 bases and the J gene end by 10 bases; junction bases not matched to a gene: 11. CDR3 length: 15 amino acids. The germline CDR1 and CDR2 sequences are LNHDA and SQIVND (reference sequence). MiXCR was run by TCRdb on the RT-PCR reads, yielding one entry per CDR3 protein. This repertoire shows roughly 700,000 distinct CDR3 sequences, about 14% found once; its top ten account for around 6.5%. The sequences come from PBMCs from blood, collected 14 to 15 days before vaccination. The sequence derives from a man in his fifties or sixties who received an inactivated influenza vaccine. The V and J genes are TRBV19 and TRBJ2-1, with TRBD2 identical over 7 bases. The CDR3 spells CASSISGRAVGEQFF. In DNA, the CDR3 is TGTGCCAGTAGTATAAGTGGGAGGGCGGTTGGGGAGCAGTTCTTC.